This T cell receptor (beta chain) derives from a study of cytomegalovirus exposure and HLA in healthy donors. Points from the study as a whole: Presence/absence analysis assumed near-uniform sequencing depth across donors. In a later analysis, TCR beta V- and J-gene trimming showed a link to a missense DCLRE1C variant. Among TCR beta chains, those listed as cytomegalovirus-associated numbered about 160.

There are 15 residues in the CDR3. Primers for the PCR totalled 60 Vbeta and 13 Jbeta. Here immunoSEQ multiplex PCR was the method, and the copy in TCRdb shows in-frame clones only, minus some. The sample has 200,000 to 250,000 clones, 60% to 80% seen once. On this clone itself: Its antigen remains unknown.

It was healthy bone marrow donors who served as donors. The TCR comes from a man younger than 35 in good health and CMV-seronegative. V usage is TRBV21-1 and J usage is TRBJ2-7; TRBD2, as called in the table, went unchecked against the DNA. TRBV21-1 is flagged as a pseudogene. Sequenced: PBMCs. Here the CDR3 reads CASSKGRAGAYEQYF. In DNA form, the CDR3 reads TGTGCCAGCAGCAAAGGGAGGGCGGGGGCCTACGAGCAGTACTTC.